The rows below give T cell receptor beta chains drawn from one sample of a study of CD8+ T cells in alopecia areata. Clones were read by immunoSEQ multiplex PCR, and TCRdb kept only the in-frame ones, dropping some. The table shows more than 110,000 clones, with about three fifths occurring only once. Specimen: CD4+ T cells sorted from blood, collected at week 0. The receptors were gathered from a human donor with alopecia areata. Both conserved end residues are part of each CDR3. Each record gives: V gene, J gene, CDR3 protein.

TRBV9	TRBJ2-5	CASSVGGAGAGGETQYF
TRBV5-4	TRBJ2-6	CASSFGTRSGANVLTF
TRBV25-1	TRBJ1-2	CASSFRAQTGADYGYTF
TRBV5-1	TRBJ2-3	CASSLGGGAYTDTQYF
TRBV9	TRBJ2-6	CASSVTSGANVLTF
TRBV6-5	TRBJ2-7	CASSSPLAESYEQYF
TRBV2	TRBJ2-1	CASSAASAYNEQFF
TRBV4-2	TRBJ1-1	CASSQGAAPEAFF
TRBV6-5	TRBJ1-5	CASQSTGAQPQHF
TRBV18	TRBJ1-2	CASSHLQENYGYTF
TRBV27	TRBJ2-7	CASSLNGGTAGSYEQYF
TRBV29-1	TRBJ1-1	CSFGQTQGAFF
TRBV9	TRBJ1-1	CASSVDKDTEAFF
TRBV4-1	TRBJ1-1	CASSRGPLMNTEAFF
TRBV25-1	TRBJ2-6	CASRGSGANVLTF
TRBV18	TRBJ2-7	CASSGGIGSYEQYF
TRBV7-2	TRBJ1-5	CASSVRGDQPQHF
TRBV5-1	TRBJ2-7	CASSLRTGGDEQYF
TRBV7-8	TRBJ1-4	CASSLVSLRGEKLFF
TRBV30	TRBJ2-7	CAWSGQVSYEQYF
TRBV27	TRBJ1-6	CASSFEGLYNSPLHF
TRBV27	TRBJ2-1	CASSLNYYNEQFF
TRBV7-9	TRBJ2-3	CASSIWGDTQYF
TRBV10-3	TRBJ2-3	CAIKAEGDTQYF
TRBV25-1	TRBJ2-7	CASSDSYEQYF
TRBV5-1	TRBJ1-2	CASSLESYDRNYGYTF
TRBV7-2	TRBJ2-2	CASSLRREGTGELFF
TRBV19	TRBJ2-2	CASSSGTGSTGELFF
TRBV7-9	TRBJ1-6	CASSLISAITPLHF
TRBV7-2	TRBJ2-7	CASSLVGGGSYEQYF
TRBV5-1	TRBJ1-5	CASSLRTGQPQHF
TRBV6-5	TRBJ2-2	CASSYSRGTGELFF
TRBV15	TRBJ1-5	CATSLELGGLGNQPQHF
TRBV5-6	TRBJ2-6	CASSLRGANVLTF
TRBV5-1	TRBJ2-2	CASIRTSGASTGELFF
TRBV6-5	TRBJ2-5	CASSFTGYETQYF
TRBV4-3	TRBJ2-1	CASSQNRGLWADEQFF
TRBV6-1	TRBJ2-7	CASKVPGPSSYEQYF
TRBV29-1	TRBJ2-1	CSVGLAGGQEQFF
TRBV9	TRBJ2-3	CASSAITDTQYF
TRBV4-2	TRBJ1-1	CASSQVSRGARTEAFF